This T cell receptor (beta chain) appears in the sequencing data of a study of tumor and adjacent non-tumor tissue in lung cancer. Across the whole study: Stage I to III disease affected some 11 men and 5 women aged roughly 30 to 76. Study results and caveats: Significantly higher TCR diversity was found in tumor than normal lung.

A modified ARM-PCR protocol with three rounds of nested PCR amplified TCRbeta. TCRdb used MiXCR to reprocess the multiplex PCR reads, holding one entry per CDR3 protein. The table has 75,000 to 95,000 distinct CDR3 sequences, 72% seen once. Germline loops: CDR1 MDHEN, CDR2 SYDVKM. The CDR3 is made up of 11 amino acids. No cell sorting was done before RNA was extracted from the tissue. As concerns this clonotype: Its antigen is unknown. One base away lies a much larger clone, so this may be a sequencing read error.

The sequence was obtained from a woman in her thirties or forties with non-small cell lung cancer. Material: lung tumor tissue. This chain links TRBV28 with TRBJ1-1, with no clear D. The CDR3 region has the DNA TGTACCAGCAGTTCGAGCGGTGAAGCTTTCTTT. Translating gives CTSSSSGEAFF. Based on the CDR3 plus reference TRBV28 and TRBJ1-1, the full variable domain is DVKVTQSSRYLVKRTGEKVFLECVQDMDHENMFWYRQDPGLGLRLIYFSYDVKMKEKGDIPEGYSVSREKKERFSLILESASTNQTSMYLCTSSSSGEAFFGQGTRLTVV.